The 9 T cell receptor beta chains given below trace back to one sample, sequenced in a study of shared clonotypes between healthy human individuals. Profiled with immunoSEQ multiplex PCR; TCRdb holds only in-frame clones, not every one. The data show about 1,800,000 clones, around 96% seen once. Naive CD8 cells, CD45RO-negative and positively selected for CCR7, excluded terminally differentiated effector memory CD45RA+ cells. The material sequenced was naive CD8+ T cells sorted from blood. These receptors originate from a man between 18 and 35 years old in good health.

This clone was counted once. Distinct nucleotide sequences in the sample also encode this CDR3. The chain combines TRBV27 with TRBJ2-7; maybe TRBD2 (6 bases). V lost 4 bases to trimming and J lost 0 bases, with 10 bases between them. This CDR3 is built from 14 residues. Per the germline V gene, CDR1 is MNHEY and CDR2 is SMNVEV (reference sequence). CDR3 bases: TGTGCCAGCAGTTACAGCGGGTCCTCCTACGAGCAGTACTTC. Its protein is CASSYSGSSYEQYF.

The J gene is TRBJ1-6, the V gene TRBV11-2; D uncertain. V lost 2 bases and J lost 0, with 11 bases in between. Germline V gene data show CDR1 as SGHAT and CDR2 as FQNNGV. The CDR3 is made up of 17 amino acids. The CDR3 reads CASSLTPPSSYNSPLHF. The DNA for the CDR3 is TGTGCCAGCAGCTTAACCCCGCCTAGCTCCTATAATTCACCCCTCCACTTT.

The CDR3 loop is CASSHGLAGSNTGELFF. In nucleotides, the CDR3 is TGCGCCAGCAGCCATGGCTTAGCGGGATCGAACACCGGGGAGCTGTTTTTT. The V and J genes are TRBV4-1 and TRBJ2-2; 8 nucleotides line up with TRBD2. Germline V gene lookup returns CDR1 MGHRA and CDR2 YSYEKL. Losses at the gene ends were 3 bases for V and 0 bases for J; bases not matched to a gene: 6. The CDR3 is 17 amino acids.

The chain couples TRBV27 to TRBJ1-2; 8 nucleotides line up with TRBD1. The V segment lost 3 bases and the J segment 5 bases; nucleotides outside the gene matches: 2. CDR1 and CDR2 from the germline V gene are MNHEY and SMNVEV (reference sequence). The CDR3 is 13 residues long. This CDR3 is CASSFRTGYGYTF. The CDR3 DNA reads TGTGCCAGCAGTTTCCGGACAGGGTATGGCTACACCTTC.

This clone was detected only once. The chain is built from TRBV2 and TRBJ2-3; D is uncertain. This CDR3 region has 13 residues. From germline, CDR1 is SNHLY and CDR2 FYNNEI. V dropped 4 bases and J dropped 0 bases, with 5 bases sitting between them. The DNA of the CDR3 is TGTGCCAGCAGTGGGACCAGCACAGATACGCAGTATTTT. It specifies CASSGTSTDTQYF.

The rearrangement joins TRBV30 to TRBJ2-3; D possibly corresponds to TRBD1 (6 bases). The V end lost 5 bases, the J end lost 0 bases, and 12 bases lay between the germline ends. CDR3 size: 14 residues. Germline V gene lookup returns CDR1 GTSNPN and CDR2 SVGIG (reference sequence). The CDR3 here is CAWEPGQSTDTQYF. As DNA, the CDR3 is TGTGCCTGGGAACCAGGACAGAGCACAGATACGCAGTATTTT.

CDR3 amino acids: CASSQASGLINYGYTF. The CDR3 coding sequence is TGCGCCAGCAGCCAAGCATCGGGACTGATTAACTATGGCTACACCTTC. V gene TRBV4-1 combines with J gene TRBJ1-2, with D possibly being TRBD1 (5 bases). The germline gives CDR1 MGHRA, CDR2 YSYEKL. The CDR3 spans 16 residues. Trimming shortened V by 1 base and J by 1 base, and 13 bases separated the two germline ends.

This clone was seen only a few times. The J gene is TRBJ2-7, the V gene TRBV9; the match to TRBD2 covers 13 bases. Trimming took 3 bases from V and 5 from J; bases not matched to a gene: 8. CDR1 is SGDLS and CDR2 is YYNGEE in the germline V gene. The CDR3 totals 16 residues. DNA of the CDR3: TGTGCCAGCAGCGAAGGGACTAGCGGGATTTTCGACGAGCAGTACTTC. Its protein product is CASSEGTSGIFDEQYF.

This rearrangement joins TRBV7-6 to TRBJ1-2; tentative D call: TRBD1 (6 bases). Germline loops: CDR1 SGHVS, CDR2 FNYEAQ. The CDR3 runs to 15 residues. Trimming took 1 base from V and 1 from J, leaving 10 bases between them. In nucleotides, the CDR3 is TGTGCCAGCAGCTTAGAAATAGGGGGTAACTATGGCTACACCTTC. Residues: CASSLEIGGNYGYTF.